This TCR beta chain was found in a study of cytomegalovirus exposure and HLA in healthy donors. The study, taken as a whole, reports: CMV serostatus was the only immune exposure information that was available.

Turning to this clone: Its antigen is still unknown.

This CDR3 contains 14 residues. Germline V gives CDR1 MDHEN, CDR2 SYDVKM. V was shortened by 2 bases and J by 4 bases, with 8 bases between the two germline ends. Use of 60 Vbeta and 13 Jbeta primers characterized the PCR. Original data processing: Unique TCR beta chains numbered roughly 80 million in a later analysis, with roughly 11 million shared. Data came from immunoSEQ multiplex PCR; TCRdb stores just in-frame clones and leaves some out. V, J and clone size are taken as reported in that table, and D and trimming were inferred from the DNA itself. This sample yields about 110,000 clones, of which over 60% are seen a single time; 8% to 10% belongs to the top ten.

The TCR was taken from a man aged 18 to 29 in good health and CMV-seropositive. V is TRBV28 and J is TRBJ1-4; a weak D match, TRBD1 (5 bases). The sequenced sample was PBMCs. CDR3 sequence: CASSLVQGNEKLFF. CDR3 DNA sequence: TGTGCCAGCAGTTTAGTGCAGGGTAATGAAAAACTGTTTTTT.